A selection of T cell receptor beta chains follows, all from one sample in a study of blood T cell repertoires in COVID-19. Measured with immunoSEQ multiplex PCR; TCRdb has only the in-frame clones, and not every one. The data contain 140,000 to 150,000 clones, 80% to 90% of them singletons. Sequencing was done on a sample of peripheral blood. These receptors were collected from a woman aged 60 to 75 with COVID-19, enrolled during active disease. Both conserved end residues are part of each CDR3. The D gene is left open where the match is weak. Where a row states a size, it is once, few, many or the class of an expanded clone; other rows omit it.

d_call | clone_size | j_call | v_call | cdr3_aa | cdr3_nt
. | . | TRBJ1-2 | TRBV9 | CASSVVGDTHGYTF | TGTGCCAGCAGCGTAGTAGGGGACACCCATGGCTACACCTTC
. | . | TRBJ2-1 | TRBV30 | CAWSVQAEQFF | TGTGCCTGGAGTGTACAAGCGGAGCAGTTCTTC
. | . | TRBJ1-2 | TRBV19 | CASTPRAGGVGYTF | TGTGCCAGTACCCCCAGGGCCGGGGGGGTTGGCTACACCTTC
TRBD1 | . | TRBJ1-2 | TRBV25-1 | CASSEHDRGAGYTF | TGTGCCAGCAGTGAACATGACAGGGGCGCTGGCTACACCTTC
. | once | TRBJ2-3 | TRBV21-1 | CASSKGHSTCTDTQYF | TGTGCCAGCAGCAAAGGTCATTCTACCTGCACAGATACGCAGTATTTT
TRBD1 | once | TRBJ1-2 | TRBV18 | CASSPGTGLGYTF | TGTGCCAGCTCACCAGGGACAGGGCTTGGCTACACCTTC
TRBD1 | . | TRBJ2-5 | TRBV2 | CASRGRQGQGEAKTQYF | TGTGCCAGCAGGGGACGCCAGGGACAGGGGGAAGCCAAGACCCAGTACTTC
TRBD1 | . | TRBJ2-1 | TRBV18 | CASSRTGASSYNEQFF | TGTGCCAGCTCACGAACAGGGGCAAGCTCCTACAATGAGCAGTTCTTC
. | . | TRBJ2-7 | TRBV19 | CASSPPGVGYEQYF | TGTGCCAGTAGCCCGCCGGGGGTAGGTTACGAGCAGTACTTC
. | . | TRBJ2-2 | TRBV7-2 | CASSQLAGRTNTGELFF | TGTGCCAGCAGCCAGCTGGCGGGGAGGACCAACACCGGGGAGCTGTTTTTT
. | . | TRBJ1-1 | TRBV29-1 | CSVAPQETYAEAFF | TGCAGCGTTGCTCCACAGGAGACTTATGCTGAAGCTTTCTTT
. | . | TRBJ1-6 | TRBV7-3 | CASSSQGSSNSPLHF | TGTGCCAGCAGCTCGCAGGGGAGCAGTAATTCACCCCTCCACTTT
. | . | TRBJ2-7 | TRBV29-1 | CSVGEVSYEQYF | TGCAGCGTTGGGGAGGTGTCCTACGAGCAGTACTTC
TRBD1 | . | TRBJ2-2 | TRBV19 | CASSDRDRGSPGELFF | TGTGCCAGTAGTGACCGGGACAGGGGTTCCCCCGGGGAGCTGTTTTTT
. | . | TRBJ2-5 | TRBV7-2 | CASSVLAFETQYF | TGTGCCAGCAGCGTGTTAGCATTTGAGACCCAGTACTTC
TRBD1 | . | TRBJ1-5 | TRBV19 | CASSSSGGNQPQHF | TGTGCCAGTAGTAGTTCAGGGGGTAATCAGCCCCAGCATTTT
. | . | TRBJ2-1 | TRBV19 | CASSIVGTYLYNEQFF | TGTGCCAGTAGTATAGTCGGGACATACCTCTACAATGAGCAGTTCTTC
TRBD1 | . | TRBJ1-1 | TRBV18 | CASSPRDSLDTEAFF | TGTGCCAGCTCACCTAGGGACAGCTTGGACACTGAAGCTTTCTTT
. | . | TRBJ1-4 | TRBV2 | CASSEGTQGEKLFF | TGTGCCAGCAGTGAAGGGACACAAGGTGAAAAACTGTTTTTT
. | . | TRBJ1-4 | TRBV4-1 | CASSHPAGAHNDEKLFF | TGCGCCAGCAGCCACCCCGCGGGGGCCCACAATGATGAAAAACTGTTTTTT
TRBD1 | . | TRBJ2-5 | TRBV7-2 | CASSSRQGFNGSDF | TGTGCCAGCAGCTCTAGACAGGGGTTTAATGGTTCGGACTTC
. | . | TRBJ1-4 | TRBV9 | CASSYSSATNEKLFF | TGTGCCAGCAGCTACAGTTCTGCAACTAATGAAAAACTGTTTTTT
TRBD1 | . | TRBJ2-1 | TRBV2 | CASSQGAAYNEQFF | TGTGCCAGCAGTCAGGGGGCGGCCTACAATGAGCAGTTCTTC
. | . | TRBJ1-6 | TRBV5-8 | CASSLGGSESYNSPLHF | TGTGCCAGCAGCTTGGGGGGCTCGGAGTCCTATAATTCACCCCTCCACTTT
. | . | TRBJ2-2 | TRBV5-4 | CASSLAPNTGELFF | TGTGCCAGCAGCTTGGCCCCTAACACCGGGGAGCTGTTTTTT
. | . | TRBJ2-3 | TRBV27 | CASSLGESTDTQYF | TGTGCCAGCAGCCTAGGTGAGAGCACAGATACGCAGTATTTT
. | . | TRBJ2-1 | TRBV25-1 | CASSERGYPYNEQFF | TGTGCCAGCAGTGAAAGGGGCTACCCCTACAATGAGCAGTTCTTC
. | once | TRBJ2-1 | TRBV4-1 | CASSQIPGAGDNEQFF | TGCGCCAGCAGCCAAATCCCCGGGGCAGGGGACAATGAGCAGTTCTTC
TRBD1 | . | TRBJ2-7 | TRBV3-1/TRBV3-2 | CASSQLDRGKEQYF | TGTGCCAGCAGCCAACTGGACAGGGGAAAAGAGCAGTACTTC
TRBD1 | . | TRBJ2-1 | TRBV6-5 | CASSRDRGFHEQFF | TGTGCCAGCAGTAGGGACAGGGGGTTTCATGAGCAGTTCTTC
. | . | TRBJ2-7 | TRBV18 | CASSPLVSSYEQYF | TGTGCCAGCTCACCCTTAGTGAGCTCCTACGAGCAGTACTTC
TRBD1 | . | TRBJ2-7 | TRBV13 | CASSWGQGVSSYEQYF | TGTGCCAGCAGCTGGGGACAGGGGGTGAGCTCCTACGAGCAGTACTTC
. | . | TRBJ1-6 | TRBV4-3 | CASSRRTSTSGRQDNSPLHF | TGCGCCAGCAGCAGGAGGACCAGCACCTCGGGGAGGCAGGATAATTCACCCCTCCACTTT
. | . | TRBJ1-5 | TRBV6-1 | CASSELGSQPQHF | TGTGCCAGCAGTGAATTGGGTAGCCAGCCCCAGCATTTT
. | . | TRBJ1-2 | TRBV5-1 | CASSLLPQGAGNGYTF | TGCGCCAGCAGCTTGTTGCCACAGGGCGCAGGAAATGGCTACACCTTC
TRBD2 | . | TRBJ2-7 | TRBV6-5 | CAGGGPLTYEQYF | TGTGCCGGGGGGGGACCCCTAACCTACGAGCAGTACTTC
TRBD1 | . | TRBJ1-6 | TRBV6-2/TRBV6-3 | CASRPEFGQGANSPLHF | TGTGCCAGCAGACCTGAATTCGGACAGGGGGCAAATTCACCCCTCCACTTT
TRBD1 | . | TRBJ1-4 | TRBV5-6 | CASSFYRGSDPNEKLFF | TGTGCCAGCAGCTTCTACAGGGGGTCCGACCCTAATGAAAAACTGTTTTTT
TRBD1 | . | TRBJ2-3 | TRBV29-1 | CSVKGTGVTDTQYF | TGCAGCGTCAAGGGGACAGGAGTCACAGATACGCAGTATTTT
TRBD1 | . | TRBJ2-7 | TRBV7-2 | CASSQGTGGYEQYF | TGTGCCAGCAGCCAAGGGACAGGGGGCTACGAGCAGTACTTC
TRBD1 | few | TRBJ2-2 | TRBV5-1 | CASSYDRVAGELFF | TGCGCCAGCAGCTATGACAGGGTGGCCGGGGAGCTGTTTTTT
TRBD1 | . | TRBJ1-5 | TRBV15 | CATSSFRDRVQPQHF | TGTGCCACCAGCAGTTTCCGGGACAGGGTCCAGCCCCAGCATTTT
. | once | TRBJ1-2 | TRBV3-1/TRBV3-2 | CASSQDLGPYGYTF | TGTGCCAGCAGCCAAGATCTGGGGCCCTATGGCTACACCTTC
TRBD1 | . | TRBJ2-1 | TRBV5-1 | CASSLGQGAYNEQFF | TGCGCCAGCAGCTTGGGGCAGGGGGCCTACAATGAGCAGTTCTTC
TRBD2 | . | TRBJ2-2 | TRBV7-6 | CASSLTSGGAAGELFF | TGTGCCAGCAGCTTGACTAGCGGGGGGGCCGCCGGGGAGCTGTTTTTT
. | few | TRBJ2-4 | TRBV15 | CATSREDKEALAKNIQYF | TGTGCCACCAGCAGAGAGGACAAAGAAGCTCTAGCCAAAAACATTCAGTACTTC
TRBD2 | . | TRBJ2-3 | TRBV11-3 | CASSSGGNTDTQYF | TGTGCCAGCAGCTCGGGGGGGAACACAGATACGCAGTATTTT
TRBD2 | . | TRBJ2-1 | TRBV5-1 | CASSGAGIYNEQFF | TGCGCCTCATCAGGAGCGGGGATCTACAATGAGCAGTTCTTC
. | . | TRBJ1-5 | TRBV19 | CASSPTGPNQPQHF | TGTGCCAGTAGCCCGACAGGCCCCAATCAGCCCCAGCATTTT
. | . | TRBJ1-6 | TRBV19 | CASSTLVNSPLHF | TGTGCCAGTAGCACGTTAGTGAATTCACCCCTCCACTTT